This T cell receptor beta chain was observed in a study of cytomegalovirus exposure and HLA in healthy donors. This CDR3 contains 15 residues. Germline assignment: CDR1 MNHEY and CDR2 SVGAGI. Germline trimming cut 3 bases from V and 0 bases from J; bases unmatched to any gene: 2. Study findings and constraints: In vitro, a few CMV-associated chains proved specific for CMV antigens.

A note on this clone: The antigen is not known.

The PCR ran on 60 Vbeta and 13 Jbeta primers. TCRdb's copy holds only in-frame clones and misses some; the assay was immunoSEQ multiplex PCR. The data contain over 55,000 clones, around three quarters of them singletons. The sequenced sample consisted of PBMCs. V is TRBV6-5 and J is TRBJ1-5, with 7 bases identical to TRBD1. This TCR was recovered from a woman aged 30 to 39 in good health and CMV-seronegative. CDR3 in DNA: TGTGCCAGCAGTTATGACAGGGATAGCAATCAGCCCCAGCATTTT. Amino acids: CASSYDRDSNQPQHF.